This T cell receptor delta chain was recorded in a study of gamma-delta T cells after stem cell transplantation. This clone is judged hyperexpanded. The sample holds other DNA sequences that translate to the same CDR3. CDR1 and CDR2 (germline): GEAIGNYY, EKD. Trimming pared 5 bases from V and 1 base from J, leaving 16 bases between. This CDR3 contains 15 residues. TCRdb processed the RT-PCR reads again with the CATT caller. This sample has hundreds of delta-chain clones, with around 7.1% found just once. The gene calls are TRDV2 and TRDJ1; perhaps TRDD2 as D (5 bases). This TCR came from a human donor. It is not recorded whose cells these are; they may come from a transplant donor. The sequenced sample consisted of gamma-delta T cells. The CDR3 nucleotides read TGTGCCTGTGCCCGTCCTAGGGACTTCACCGATAAACTCATCTTT. The encoded protein is CACARPRDFTDKLIF.